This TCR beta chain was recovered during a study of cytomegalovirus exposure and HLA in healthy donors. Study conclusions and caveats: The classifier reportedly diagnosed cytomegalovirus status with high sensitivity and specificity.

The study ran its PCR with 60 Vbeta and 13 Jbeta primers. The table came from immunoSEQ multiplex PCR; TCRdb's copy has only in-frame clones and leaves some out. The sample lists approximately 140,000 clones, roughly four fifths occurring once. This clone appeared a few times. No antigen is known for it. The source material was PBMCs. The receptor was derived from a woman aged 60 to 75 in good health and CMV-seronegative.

CDR3 amino acids: CASSARQGPGNTIYF. The CDR3 DNA follows: TGTGCCAGCAGTGCCCGCCAGGGGCCTGGAAACACCATATATTTT. This chain joins TRBV6-5 and TRBJ1-3; tentatively, D is TRBD1 (6 bases). Looked up from germline, CDR1 is MNHEY and CDR2 is SVGAGI. Trimming took off 5 bases at V and 2 bases at J, with 13 bases between the two ends. There are 15 residues in the CDR3.